Listed here are 22 T cell receptor beta chains from one sample, sequenced in a study of CD8 T cells in ankylosing spondylitis. TCRdb called the 5' RACE reads again in MiXCR, with one record for every CDR3 protein. The sample lists 200,000 or so distinct CDR3 sequences; over 10% were seen once. Sequenced input: blood, either unsorted or a sorted T cell fraction (not recorded which). These receptors all stem from a female donor with ankylosing spondylitis or in good health (not recorded which).

The chain employs TRBV25-1 and TRBJ2-1, with D hard to call. CDR1 is MGHDK and CDR2 is SYGVNS in the germline V gene. The CDR3 extends over 13 amino acids. V dropped 5 bases and J dropped 3 bases, with 8 bases sitting between them. The CDR3 sequence: CASSTFSYNEQFF. CDR3 DNA sequence: TGTGCCAGCAGTACCTTTAGCTACAATGAGCAGTTCTTC.

This clonotype has at least ten counts. The rearrangement links TRBV12-3 or TRBV12-4 to TRBJ1-1; 7 bases map to TRBD1. This CDR3 region has 13 residues. J gave up 0 bases and V 8 bases, and 3 bases lay outside the gene matches. CDR3 coding DNA: TGTGCCAGCGGGGGACAGATGAACACTGAAGCTTTCTTT. Its translation: CASGGQMNTEAFF.

This clonotype occurred many times. The chain couples TRBV12-3 or TRBV12-4 to TRBJ1-2; D not resolved. Deletions cut 4 bases from V and 7 bases from J, with 13 bases between. The CDR3 sequence is 13 residues long. The CDR3 DNA is TGTGCCAGCAGTTCCAAGGAGTTCGGTGGCTACACCTTC. Amino acids: CASSSKEFGGYTF.

The table lists this clonotype with many counts. This rearrangement joins TRBV5-1 to TRBJ2-7, with 8 nucleotides matching TRBD1. Trimming cost V 4 bases and J 2 bases; bases outside gene matches: 14. This CDR3 has 17 residues. CDR1 and CDR2 from the germline V gene are SGHRS and YFSETQ. Here the CDR3 reads CASSTDIRQGWTYEQYF. The CDR3 coding sequence is TGCGCCAGCAGCACTGACATTAGACAGGGGTGGACCTACGAGCAGTACTTC.

This chain joins TRBV5-1 and TRBJ1-5, with D perhaps TRBD1 (6 bases). Looked up from germline, CDR1 is SGHRS and CDR2 is YFSETQ. Trimming pared 0 bases from V and 6 bases from J, leaving 13 bases between. This CDR3 is built from 15 residues. The CDR3 coding sequence is TGCGCCAGCAGCTTGGAGGCAGGGGCTGGTCAGCCCCAGCATTTT. Its protein is CASSLEAGAGQPQHF. The entire variable domain, with the rest obtained from reference TRBV5-1 and TRBJ1-5, is as follows: KAGVTQTPRYLIKTRGQQVTLSCSPISGHRSVSWYQQTPGQGLQFLFEYFSETQRNKGNFPGRFSGRQFSNSRSEMNVSTLELGDSALYLCASSLEAGAGQPQHFGDGTRLSIL.

The table lists this clonotype with many counts. The J gene is TRBJ2-3, the V gene TRBV20-1, with TRBD2 matching over 13 bases. The junction had 7 bases not matched to a gene; V was cut back by 4 bases and J by 3 bases. The V gene's germline CDR1 is DFQATT and CDR2 SNEGSKA (reference sequence). The CDR3 totals 16 residues. CDR3 region: CSATATSGRVTDTQYF. CDR3 DNA sequence: TGCAGTGCTACGGCTACTAGCGGGAGGGTAACAGATACGCAGTATTTT.

This clonotype came up many times. The chain carries TRBV6-5 and TRBJ2-1; 11 bases fit TRBD2. V was clipped by 2 bases and J by 4 bases; unmatched bases: 1. The V gene's germline CDR1 is MNHEY and CDR2 SVGAGI. The CDR3 totals 15 residues. The CDR3 protein is CASSYTSGSYNEQFF. CDR3 coding DNA: TGTGCCAGCAGTTACACTAGCGGGAGTTACAATGAGCAGTTCTTC.

This clonotype was seen repeatedly, ten times or more. V is TRBV20-1 and J is TRBJ1-2, with TRBD1 matching 11 bases. From germline, CDR1 is DFQATT and CDR2 SNEGSKA (reference sequence). The V segment lost 6 bases and the J segment 4 bases; nucleotides outside the gene matches: 4. The length of the CDR3 is 13 residues. The CDR3 coding sequence is TGCAGTGCCTGGACAGGGGGCGGCTATGGCTACACCTTC. Amino acid sequence: CSAWTGGGYGYTF.

The gene calls are TRBV12-3 or TRBV12-4 and TRBJ2-4; TRBD2 matches at 7 bases. The CDR3 contains 15 residues. Trimming at V came to 3 bases and at J to 6 bases, leaving 8 bases not matched to a gene. The DNA for the CDR3 is TGTGCCAGCAGTTTTGGGCAGGGCGGGGGAAACATTCAGTACTTC. Residues: CASSFGQGGGNIQYF.

This clonotype was counted at least ten times. The J gene is TRBJ2-7, the V gene TRBV5-1, with 7 bases that match TRBD1. This CDR3 comprises 14 residues. Per the germline V gene, CDR1 is SGHRS and CDR2 is YFSETQ. Unmatched junction bases numbered 10, after V lost 4 bases and J lost 6 bases. The CDR3 is CASSPTTGIREQYF. For the CDR3, the DNA is TGCGCCAGCAGCCCGACGACAGGGATTCGCGAGCAGTACTTC.

A word on this clonotype: A read error may be the cause here, since a much bigger clone is one base away. This chain connects TRBV2 to TRBJ2-3; D possibly corresponds to TRBD2 (6 bases). Trimming shortened V by 2 bases and J by 3 bases, and 15 bases separated the two germline ends. Germline V lookup: CDR1 SNHLY, CDR2 FYNNEI. There are 16 residues in the CDR3. As DNA, the CDR3 is TGTGCCAGCAGTGAACCCCCTTCGACTAGGACAGATACGCAGTATTTT. Amino acid sequence: CASSEPPSTRTDTQYF.

Ten or more counts support this clonotype. The J gene is TRBJ1-1, the V gene TRBV5-4; TRBD1 matches at 8 bases. CDR3 length: 14 amino acids. The trim removed 4 bases at V and 5 bases at J, leaving 7 bases unmatched. CDR1 is SGHNT, CDR2 YYREEE, per germline (reference sequence). The CDR3 coding sequence is TGTGCCAGCAGCGCCGGACAGGGACGGACTGAAGCTTTCTTT. This encodes CASSAGQGRTEAFF.

This clonotype showed up just a few times. V gene TRBV2 combines with J gene TRBJ1-5, with a possible D match to TRBD1 (5 bases). CDR3 length: 13 amino acids. Between the trimmed V and J ends, which lost 3 bases and 6 bases, there was a span of 9 bases. Per the germline V gene, CDR1 is SNHLY and CDR2 is FYNNEI. The CDR3 here is CASSEQGSQPQHF. Written as DNA, the CDR3 is TGTGCCAGCAGTGAGCAGGGCAGTCAGCCCCAGCATTTT.

This clonotype has at least ten counts. This rearrangement joins TRBV20-1 to TRBJ2-2; TRBD2 might be the D (6 bases). The V gene's germline CDR1 is DFQATT and CDR2 SNEGSKA (reference sequence). Trimming cost V 5 bases and J 7 bases, with 14 bases left between them. The CDR3 length is 13 residues. The CDR3: CSAFWGVGGELFF. For the CDR3, the DNA is TGCAGTGCTTTCTGGGGGGTCGGCGGGGAGCTGTTTTTT.

A few counts support this clonotype. This chain's CDR3 is CAGGDNYGYTF. For the CDR3, the DNA is TGTGCCGGTGGGGACAACTATGGCTACACCTTC. The chain is built from TRBV30 and TRBJ1-2; weak D call: TRBD1 (5 bases). CDR1 is GTSNPN, CDR2 SVGIG, per germline (reference sequence). V lost 8 bases and J lost 2, with 9 bases in between. The CDR3 is 11 amino acids. The variable domain in full, completed from reference TRBV30 and TRBJ1-2, reads SQTIHQWPATLVQPVGSPLSLECTVEGTSNPNLYWYRQAAGRGLQLLFYSVGIGQISSEVPQNLSASRPQDRQFILSSKKLLLSDSGFYLCAGGDNYGYTFGSGTRLTVV.

This clonotype was seen ten or more times. The chain couples TRBV28 to TRBJ1-5, with D possibly matching TRBD1 (5 bases). Per germline, CDR1 MDHEN and CDR2 SYDVKM. This CDR3 has 15 residues. V dropped 6 bases and J dropped 5 bases, with 17 bases sitting between them. CDR3 in amino acids: CASSPGAPWDQPQHF. CDR3 DNA: TGTGCCAGCAGCCCCGGGGCCCCTTGGGATCAGCCCCAGCATTTT.

This clonotype occurred many times. The V call is TRBV11-2, the J call TRBJ2-7; 7 bases agree with TRBD1. Germline V gene sequence: CDR1 SGHAT, CDR2 FQNNGV. Germline trimming cut 6 bases from V and 2 bases from J; bases unmatched to any gene: 7. This CDR3 has 14 residues. The CDR3 DNA reads as TGTGCCAGCAGAATCCCCGGGACAGCCTACGAGCAGTACTTC. Translation: CASRIPGTAYEQYF. The full variable domain, its missing parts supplied by reference TRBV11-2 and TRBJ2-7, is EAGVAQSPRYKIIEKRQSVAFWCNPISGHATLYWYQQILGQGPKLLIQFQNNGVVDDSQLPKDRFSAERLKGVDSTLKIQPAKLEDSAVYLCASRIPGTAYEQYFGPGTRLTVT.

This clonotype was detected ten times or more. The chain employs TRBV7-9 and TRBJ1-1; D is ambiguous. CDR3 size: 13 residues. Germline loops: CDR1 SEHNR, CDR2 FQNEAQ (reference sequence). Trimming removed 7 bases from V and 1 base from J, with 10 bases in between. DNA of the CDR3: TGTGCCAGCAATCCGGCCCCGAACACTGAAGCTTTCTTT. Amino acids: CASNPAPNTEAFF.

In this sample, this clonotype turned up many times. The gene calls are TRBV5-1 and TRBJ1-4; 8 nucleotides line up with TRBD1. This CDR3 region has 14 residues. The V and J ends lost 4 bases and 8 bases, in that order; junction bases with no gene match: 7. Germline V gives CDR1 SGHRS, CDR2 YFSETQ. The CDR3 nucleotides are TGCGCCAGCAGCCCGGGACAGGCGGGCGAAAAACTGTTTTTT. Protein product: CASSPGQAGEKLFF.

In regard to this clonotype: A read error is possible here, since a much larger clone lies one base away. The V gene is TRBV5-1, the J gene TRBJ2-4; maybe TRBD1 (5 bases). Germline-derived CDR1 and CDR2 are SGHRS and YFSETQ. This CDR3 has 15 amino acids. CDR3 residues: CAISLTDVAKNIQYF. The CDR3 DNA is TGCGCCATCAGCTTGACAGACGTAGCCAAAAACATTCAGTACTTC.

At least ten counts were recorded for this clonotype. V and J are TRBV5-5 and TRBJ1-5; TRBD1 matches at 7 bases. V shed 3 bases, J shed 6 bases, and the junction held 6 bases outside the gene matches. The CDR3 sequence is 14 residues long. CDR1 and CDR2 (germline): SGHKS, YYEKEE (reference sequence). CDR3 protein: CASSYRGALQPQHF. The CDR3 bases are TGTGCCAGCAGCTACAGGGGTGCCCTTCAGCCCCAGCATTTT.

The chain has TRBV7-2 and TRBJ1-2, with unresolved D. This CDR3 has 13 residues. V gave up 0 bases and J gave up 7 bases, with 9 bases separating them. Germline CDR1 and CDR2: SGHTA and FQGNSA. The CDR3 protein is CASSLASSGGYTF. As DNA, the CDR3 is TGTGCCAGCAGCTTAGCGTCAAGTGGTGGCTACACCTTC. The entire variable domain, with the rest obtained from reference TRBV7-2 and TRBJ1-2, is as follows: GAGVSQSPSNKVTEKGKDVELRCDPISGHTALYWYRQSLGQGLEFLIYFQGNSAPDKSGLPSDRFSAERTGGSVSTLTIQRTQQEDSAVYLCASSLASSGGYTFGSGTRLTVV.